The T cell receptor beta chain under discussion was sequenced for a study of blood T cell repertoires in COVID-19. Study context: Acute and convalescent COVID-19 samples came from the United States, Italy and Spain.

Trimming cost V 2 bases and J 2 bases; bases outside gene matches: 7. Germline CDR1 reads WNHNN; CDR2 reads SYGVQD (reference sequence). This CDR3 is built from 16 residues. TCRdb's table, derived via immunoSEQ multiplex PCR, lists solely in-frame clones and lacks some. The data hold 200,000 to 300,000 clones, with around 90% observed a single time. The V gene is TRBV10-1, the J gene TRBJ2-3, with 7 nucleotides matching TRBD2. Sequencing input: peripheral blood. This clonotype was sampled from a man aged 30-40 years with COVID-19, enrolled during active disease. The CDR3 bases are TGCGCCAGCAGTGAGAGCCGGGACTATCCCACAGATACGCAGTATTTT. It specifies CASSESRDYPTDTQYF.